The source of this T cell receptor (beta chain) is a study of blood T cells in healthy people across ages. This clonotype was seen just once. Its antigen is still unknown. This CDR3 spans 14 amino acids. From germline, CDR1 is KGHDR and CDR2 SFDVKD. Study outcomes and limitations: There were more naive CD4+ cells and higher diversity in long-lived donors than in aged donors.

Using a J-beta primer mix together with a sample-barcoded 5' primer, a second PCR was run for about 6 to 11 cycles. TCRdb recomputed calls from the 5' RACE reads with MiXCR, one row per CDR3 protein. In the table there are about 1.4 million distinct CDR3 sequences, 45% to 70% of which are singletons. The sequencing input was blood. This rearrangement joins TRBV24-1 to TRBJ2-4; D is unresolved. The end of the DNA is better explained by TRBJ2-7, so the J call may be wrong. This TCR was sampled from a man between 18 and 35 years old in good health. The CDR3 loop reads CATSGKGRYYEQYF. For the CDR3, the DNA is TGTGCCACCAGTGGAAAGGGAAGGTACTACGAGCAGTACTTC.